Sequencing of this TCR beta chain was carried out in a study of blood T cell repertoires in COVID-19. Study background: Whether acute or convalescent, the COVID-19 samples came from the United States, Italy and Spain. Sample material is recorded as cDNA or gDNA derived from T cells, B-cell-depleted T cells, or PBMCs.

In the original processing: Quantification of nucleated cells was approximated via reference gene primer amplification. Sequencing was performed with immunoSEQ multiplex PCR; in TCRdb, only in-frame clones are kept and a portion is missing. The V and J calls and clone size were taken over from that table, and D and trimming were inferred from the DNA. This table holds around 440,000 clones, approximately 90% found once. CDR3 length equals 15 residues. Per the germline V gene, CDR1 is GTSNPN and CDR2 is SVGIG (reference sequence). V was cut by 3 bases and J by 6 bases, with 21 bases left in between. The Seattle site enrolled patients during active infection and followed them longitudinally.

This sequence originates from a woman between 50 and 59 years old with COVID-19, enrolled during active disease. The V and J genes are TRBV30 and TRBJ2-7; possibly TRBD1 for D (6 bases). Sequenced: peripheral blood. The CDR3 sequence is CAWSPGNRVEVEQYF. CDR3 DNA: TGTGCCTGGAGCCCCGGAAACAGGGTGGAAGTCGAGCAGTACTTC.